The entry below describes one TCR beta chain. The method was immunoSEQ multiplex PCR; TCRdb's version includes in-frame clones alone and lacks a portion of them. The sample holds about 150,000 clones, roughly 89% seen once. The source of the sample is a study of blood T cell repertoires in COVID-19. The CDR3 runs 15 residues. From germline, CDR1 is MGHRA and CDR2 YSYEKL. V lost 0 bases, J lost 2 bases, and 3 bases stayed unmatched. Sequencing was performed on peripheral blood. The receptor comes from a man aged 50 or older with acute or convalescent COVID-19. The chain has TRBV4-1 and TRBJ1-2; 7 bases are a match to TRBD1. The CDR3 region has the DNA TGCGCCAGCAGCCAAGATGGACAGGCCAACTATGGCTACACCTTC. This encodes CASSQDGQANYGYTF.